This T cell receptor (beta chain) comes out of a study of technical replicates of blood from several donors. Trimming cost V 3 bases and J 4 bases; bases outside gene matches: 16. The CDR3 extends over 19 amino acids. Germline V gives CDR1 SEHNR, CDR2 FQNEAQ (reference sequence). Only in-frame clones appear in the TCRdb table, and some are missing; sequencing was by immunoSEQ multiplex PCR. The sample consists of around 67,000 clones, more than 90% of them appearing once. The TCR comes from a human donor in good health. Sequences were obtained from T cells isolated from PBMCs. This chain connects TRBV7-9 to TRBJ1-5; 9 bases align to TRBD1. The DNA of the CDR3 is TGTGCCAGCAGCTTGTTCTTGTTTTCGGGACAGGGAGGGAATCAGCCCCAGCATTTT. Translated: CASSLFLFSGQGGNQPQHF. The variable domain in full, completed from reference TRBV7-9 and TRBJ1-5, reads DTGVSQNPRHKITKRGQNVTFRCDPISEHNRLYWYRQTLGQGPEFLTYFQNEAQLEKSRLLSDRFSAERPKGSFSTLEIQRTEQGDSAMYLCASSLFLFSGQGGNQPQHFGDGTRLSIL.